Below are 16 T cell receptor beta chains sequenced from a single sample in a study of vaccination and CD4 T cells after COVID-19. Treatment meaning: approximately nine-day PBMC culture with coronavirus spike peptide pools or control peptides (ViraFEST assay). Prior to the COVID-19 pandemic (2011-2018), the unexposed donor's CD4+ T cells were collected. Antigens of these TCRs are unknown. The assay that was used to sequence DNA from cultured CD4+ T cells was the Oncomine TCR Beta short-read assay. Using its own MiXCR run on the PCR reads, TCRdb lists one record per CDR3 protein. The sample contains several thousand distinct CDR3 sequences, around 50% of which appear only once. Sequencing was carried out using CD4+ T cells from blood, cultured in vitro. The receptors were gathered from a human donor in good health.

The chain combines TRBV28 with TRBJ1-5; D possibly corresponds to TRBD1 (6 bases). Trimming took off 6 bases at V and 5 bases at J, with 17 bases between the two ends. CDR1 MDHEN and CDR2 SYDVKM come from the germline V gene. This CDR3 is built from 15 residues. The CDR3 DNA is TGTGCCAGCAGCCCGATCGGAGGGGGTCATCAGCCCCAGCATTTT. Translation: CASSPIGGGHQPQHF.

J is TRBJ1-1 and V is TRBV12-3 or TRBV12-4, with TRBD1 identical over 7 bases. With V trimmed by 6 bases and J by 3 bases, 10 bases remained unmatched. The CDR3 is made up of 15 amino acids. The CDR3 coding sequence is TGTGCCAGCAGGCCCCGTCACAGGGGTGACACTGAAGCTTTCTTT. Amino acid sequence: CASRPRHRGDTEAFF.

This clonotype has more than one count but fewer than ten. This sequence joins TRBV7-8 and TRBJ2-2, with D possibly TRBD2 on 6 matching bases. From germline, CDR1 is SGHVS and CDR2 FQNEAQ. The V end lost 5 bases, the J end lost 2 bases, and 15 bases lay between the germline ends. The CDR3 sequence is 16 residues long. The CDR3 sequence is CASSAPGLLNTGELFF. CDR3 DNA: TGTGCCAGCAGCGCACCGGGACTCTTAAACACCGGGGAGCTGTTTTTT.

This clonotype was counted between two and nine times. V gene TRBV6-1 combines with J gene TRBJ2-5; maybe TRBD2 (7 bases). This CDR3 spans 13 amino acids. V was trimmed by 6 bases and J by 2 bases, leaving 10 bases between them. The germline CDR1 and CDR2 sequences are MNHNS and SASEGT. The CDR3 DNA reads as TGTGCCAGCAGGGGGGGGGCACAAGAGACCCAGTACTTC. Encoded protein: CASRGGAQETQYF.

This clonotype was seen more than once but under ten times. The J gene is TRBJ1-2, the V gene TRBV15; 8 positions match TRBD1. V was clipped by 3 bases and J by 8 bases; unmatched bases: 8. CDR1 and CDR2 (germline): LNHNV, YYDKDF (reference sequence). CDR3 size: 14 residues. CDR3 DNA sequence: TGTGCCACCAGCAGGGCTTGGACAGGGCGAGGCTACACCTTC. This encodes CATSRAWTGRGYTF.

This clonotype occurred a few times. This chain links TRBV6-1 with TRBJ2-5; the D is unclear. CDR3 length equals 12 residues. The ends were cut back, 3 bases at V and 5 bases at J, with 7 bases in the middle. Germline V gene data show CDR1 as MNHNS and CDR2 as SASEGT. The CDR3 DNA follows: TGTGCCAGCAGTGACCGTCTGGAGACCCAGTACTTC. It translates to CASSDRLETQYF.

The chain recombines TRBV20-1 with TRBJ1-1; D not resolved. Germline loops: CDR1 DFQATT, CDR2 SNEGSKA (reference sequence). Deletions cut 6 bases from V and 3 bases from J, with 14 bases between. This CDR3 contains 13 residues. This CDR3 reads CSAPGGLYTEAFF. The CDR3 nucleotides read TGCAGTGCCCCGGGTGGTCTCTACACTGAAGCTTTCTTT.

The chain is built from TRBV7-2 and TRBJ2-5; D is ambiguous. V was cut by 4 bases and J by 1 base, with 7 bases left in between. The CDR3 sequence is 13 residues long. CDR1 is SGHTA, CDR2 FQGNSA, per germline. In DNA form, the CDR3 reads TGTGCCAGCAGCTCCCCGGGCCAAGAGACCCAGTACTTC. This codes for CASSSPGQETQYF.

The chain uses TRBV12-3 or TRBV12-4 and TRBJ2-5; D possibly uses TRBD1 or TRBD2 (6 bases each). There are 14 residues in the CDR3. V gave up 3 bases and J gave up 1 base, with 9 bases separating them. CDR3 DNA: TGTGCCAGCAGTTTTTCGGGGGCCCAAGAGACCCAGTACTTC. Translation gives CASSFSGAQETQYF.

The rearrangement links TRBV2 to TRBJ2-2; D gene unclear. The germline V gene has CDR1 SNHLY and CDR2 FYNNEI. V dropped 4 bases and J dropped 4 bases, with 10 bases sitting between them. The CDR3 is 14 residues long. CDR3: CASSGPQSTGELFF. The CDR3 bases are TGTGCCAGCAGTGGTCCTCAGTCCACCGGGGAGCTGTTTTTT.

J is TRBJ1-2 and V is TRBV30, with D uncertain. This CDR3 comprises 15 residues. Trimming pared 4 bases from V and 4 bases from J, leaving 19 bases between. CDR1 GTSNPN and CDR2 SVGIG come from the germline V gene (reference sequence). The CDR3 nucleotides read TGTGCCTGGAAGCTTGTTTCTGCAGGTCCCTATGGCTACACCTTC. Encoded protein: CAWKLVSAGPYGYTF.

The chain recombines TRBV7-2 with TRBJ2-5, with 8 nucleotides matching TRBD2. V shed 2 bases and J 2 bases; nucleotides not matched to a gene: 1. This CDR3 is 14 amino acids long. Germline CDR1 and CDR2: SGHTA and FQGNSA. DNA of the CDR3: TGTGCCAGCAGCTTAACTAGCGGTCAAGAGACCCAGTACTTC. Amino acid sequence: CASSLTSGQETQYF.

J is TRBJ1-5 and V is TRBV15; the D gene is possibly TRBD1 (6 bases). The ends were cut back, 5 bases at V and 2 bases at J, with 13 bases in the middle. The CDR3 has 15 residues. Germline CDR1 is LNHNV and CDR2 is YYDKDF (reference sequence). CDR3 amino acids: CATSSLEGGNQPQHF. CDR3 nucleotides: TGTGCCACCAGCTCGCTCGAGGGGGGCAATCAGCCCCAGCATTTT.

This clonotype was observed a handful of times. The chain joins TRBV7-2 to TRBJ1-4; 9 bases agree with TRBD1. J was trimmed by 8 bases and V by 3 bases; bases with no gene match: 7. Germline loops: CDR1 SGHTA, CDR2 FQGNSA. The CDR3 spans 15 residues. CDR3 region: CASSFAGTGGEKLFF. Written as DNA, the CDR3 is TGTGCCAGCAGCTTCGCTGGAACAGGGGGCGAAAAACTGTTTTTT.

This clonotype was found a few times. CDR3 bases: TGTGCCAGTAGTATAGGGACAGGGGGCCTTAGTGCTGAAGCTTTCTTT. It is translated as CASSIGTGGLSAEAFF. This chain connects TRBV19 to TRBJ1-1, with 11 nucleotides matching TRBD1. The CDR3 is made up of 16 amino acids. Germline V gene lookup returns CDR1 LNHDA and CDR2 SQIVND (reference sequence). The trim removed 1 base at V and 6 bases at J, leaving 7 bases unmatched.

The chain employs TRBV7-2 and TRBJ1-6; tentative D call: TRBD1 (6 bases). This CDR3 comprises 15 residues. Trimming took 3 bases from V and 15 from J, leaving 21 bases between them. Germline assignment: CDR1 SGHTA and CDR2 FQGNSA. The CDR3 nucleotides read TGTGCCAGCAGCTTTAACACACAGGGAGGGCAAAGCCTCCACTTT. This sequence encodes CASSFNTQGGQSLHF.